This entry lists 7 T cell receptor beta chains sequenced from one sample in a study of PD-1 blockade in classical Hodgkin lymphoma. Profiling relied on immunoSEQ multiplex PCR, and the TCRdb table lists in-frame clones only, not all of them. This sample has about 15,000 clones; about 86% occur once, and the top ten carry 4.6%. Following autologous stem cell transplantation, relapse occurred in every patient, and exposure to brentuximab vedotin varied. The starting material was peripheral blood mononuclear cells (PBMCs), obtained at baseline. The receptors here all came from a human donor with classical Hodgkin lymphoma.

The DNA of the CDR3 is TGCGCCAGCAGCTTCCGACAGGGGACGAACACTGAAGCTTTCTTT. The encoded protein is CASSFRQGTNTEAFF. This chain joins TRBV4-1 and TRBJ1-1; 8 bases align to TRBD1. The germline V gene has CDR1 MGHRA and CDR2 YSYEKL. V trimming: 5 bases; J trimming: 1 base; junction bases outside the gene matches: 6. This CDR3 is 15 amino acids long.

In this sample, this clone turned up a few times. This chain connects TRBV27 to TRBJ2-7, with D possibly called TRBD1 or TRBD2 (5 bases each). Germline V gene sequence: CDR1 MNHEY, CDR2 SMNVEV (reference sequence). CDR3 size: 14 residues. V lost 5 bases and J 2 bases, leaving 13 bases between the germline ends. In DNA form, the CDR3 reads TGTGCCAGCAGTCCCCGGGACCTTGCCTACGAGCAGTACTTC. It codes for CASSPRDLAYEQYF.

This sequence joins TRBV7-2 and TRBJ2-1, with D hard to call. The CDR3 runs 16 residues. Germline V gene sequence: CDR1 SGHTA, CDR2 FQGNSA. The V and J ends lost 3 bases and 0 bases respectively, with 12 bases between them. CDR3 coding DNA: TGTGCCAGCAGCTTTGCCGGACCGTCCTCCTACAATGAGCAGTTCTTC. Encoded protein: CASSFAGPSSYNEQFF. The complete variable domain, with remaining parts taken from reference TRBV7-2 and TRBJ2-1, reads GAGVSQSPSNKVTEKGKDVELRCDPISGHTALYWYRQSLGQGLEFLIYFQGNSAPDKSGLPSDRFSAERTGGSVSTLTIQRTQQEDSAVYLCASSFAGPSSYNEQFFGPGTRLTVL.

The chain uses TRBV25-1 and TRBJ1-2; D remains ambiguous. The germline CDR1 and CDR2 sequences are MGHDK and SYGVNS. CDR3 length: 13 residues. Trimming shortened V by 3 bases and J by 1 base, and 6 bases separated the two germline ends. The CDR3 loop is CASSEGSNYGYTF. The CDR3 DNA sequence: TGTGCCAGCAGTGAGGGCAGTAACTATGGCTACACCTTC.

This clone was seen just once. The rearrangement links TRBV7-9 to TRBJ1-2, with D possibly TRBD1 on 6 matching bases. The CDR3 consists of 14 residues. V lost 1 base and J 5 bases, leaving 11 bases between the germline ends. The V gene's germline CDR1 is SEHNR and CDR2 FQNEAQ (reference sequence). CDR3 sequence (DNA): TGTGCCAGCAGCTTAGGGGGGGCGCGGTATGGCTACACCTTC. Its translation: CASSLGGARYGYTF.

The chain uses TRBV19 and TRBJ2-2, with 7 positions matching TRBD2. From germline, CDR1 is LNHDA and CDR2 SQIVND (reference sequence). The length of the CDR3 is 18 residues. J lost 1 base, V lost 2 bases, and 10 bases had no gene match. CDR3 in amino acids: CASSIRGERDRNTGELFF. The CDR3 nucleotides are TGTGCCAGTAGTATACGGGGGGAGAGAGACAGGAACACCGGGGAGCTGTTTTTT.

The J gene is TRBJ2-5, the V gene TRBV4-3; TRBD1 matches 8 bases. Per germline, CDR1 LGHNA and CDR2 YSLEER. V was pared by 0 bases and J by 7 bases, with 10 bases of the junction left unmatched. The CDR3 sequence is 16 residues long. This CDR3 is CASSQDIGTGAGTQYF. CDR3 DNA: TGCGCCAGCAGCCAAGATATAGGGACAGGCGCCGGGACCCAGTACTTC.